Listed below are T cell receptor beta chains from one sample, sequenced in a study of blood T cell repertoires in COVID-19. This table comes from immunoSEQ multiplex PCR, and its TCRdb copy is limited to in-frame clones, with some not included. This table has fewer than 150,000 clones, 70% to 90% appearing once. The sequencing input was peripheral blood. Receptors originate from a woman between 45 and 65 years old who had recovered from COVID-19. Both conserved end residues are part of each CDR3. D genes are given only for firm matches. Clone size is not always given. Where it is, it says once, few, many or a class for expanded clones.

cdr3_aa: CASSARDRGYEQYF
cdr3_nt: TGTGCCAGCAGTGCCCGGGACAGGGGCTACGAGCAGTACTTC
j_call: TRBJ2-7
v_call: TRBV2
d_call: TRBD1
clone_size: -

cdr3_aa: CASSSYTEAFF
cdr3_nt: TGTGCCAGCAGCTCCTACACTGAAGCTTTCTTT
j_call: TRBJ1-1
v_call: TRBV7-2
d_call: -
clone_size: -

cdr3_aa: CASSAGDRGRPQPQHF
cdr3_nt: TGTGCCAGCAGTGCAGGGGACCGAGGGCGTCCTCAGCCCCAGCATTTT
j_call: TRBJ1-5
v_call: TRBV25-1
d_call: -
clone_size: -

cdr3_aa: CASSPDPLTFMNTEAFF
cdr3_nt: TGCGCCAGCAGCCCAGATCCGCTTACTTTCATGAACACTGAAGCTTTCTTT
j_call: TRBJ1-1
v_call: TRBV4-1
d_call: -
clone_size: -

cdr3_aa: CASSLDAMGLAGEYEQYF
cdr3_nt: TGCGCCAGCAGCTTGGACGCCATGGGACTAGCGGGGGAGTACGAGCAGTACTTC
j_call: TRBJ2-7
v_call: TRBV5-1
d_call: TRBD2
clone_size: -

cdr3_aa: CASSFIGGGETQYF
cdr3_nt: TGTGCCAGCAGCTTTATAGGGGGTGGAGAGACCCAGTACTTC
j_call: TRBJ2-5
v_call: TRBV5-4
d_call: -
clone_size: once

cdr3_aa: CASSPRTSGMTYEQYF
cdr3_nt: TGTGCCAGCAGCCCCAGGACTAGCGGAATGACCTACGAGCAGTACTTC
j_call: TRBJ2-7
v_call: TRBV3-1/TRBV3-2
d_call: TRBD2
clone_size: -

cdr3_aa: CASSLLGTSGELFF
cdr3_nt: TGTGCCAGCAGCCTCCTTGGTACTAGCGGGGAGCTGTTTTTT
j_call: TRBJ2-2
v_call: TRBV3-1/TRBV3-2
d_call: -
clone_size: -

cdr3_aa: CASSVTRDSSYEQYF
cdr3_nt: TGTGCCAGCAGCGTAACCCGGGACAGCTCCTACGAGCAGTACTTC
j_call: TRBJ2-7
v_call: TRBV9
d_call: TRBD1
clone_size: -

cdr3_aa: CASTKGQGLGYGYTF
cdr3_nt: TGTGCCAGCACCAAGGGACAGGGGCTTGGGTATGGCTACACCTTC
j_call: TRBJ1-2
v_call: TRBV2
d_call: TRBD1
clone_size: -

cdr3_aa: CASSDIAGTGGGYEQYF
cdr3_nt: TGTGCCAGCAGTGATATAGCGGGAACAGGCGGGGGCTACGAGCAGTACTTC
j_call: TRBJ2-7
v_call: TRBV6-1
d_call: TRBD2
clone_size: once

cdr3_aa: CASSLKGGYGYTF
cdr3_nt: TGTGCCAGCAGCTTGAAAGGGGGCTATGGCTACACCTTC
j_call: TRBJ1-2
v_call: TRBV5-6
d_call: -
clone_size: -

cdr3_aa: CASSPPPGGGNTEAFF
cdr3_nt: TGTGCCAGCAGCCCTCCCCCGGGGGGAGGGAACACTGAAGCTTTCTTT
j_call: TRBJ1-1
v_call: TRBV7-2
d_call: -
clone_size: once

cdr3_aa: CASSLSPGTLFF
cdr3_nt: TGCGCCAGCAGCTTGTCTCCAGGAACACTGTTTTTT
j_call: TRBJ1-4
v_call: TRBV5-1
d_call: -
clone_size: -

cdr3_aa: CASSFHQSGQGYNEQFF
cdr3_nt: TGTGCCAGCAGCTTCCACCAGAGCGGGCAGGGATACAATGAGCAGTTCTTC
j_call: TRBJ2-1
v_call: TRBV7-2
d_call: -
clone_size: -

cdr3_aa: CASSPGRGGLETQYF
cdr3_nt: TGTGCCAGCTCACCTGGCAGGGGCGGTTTGGAGACCCAGTACTTC
j_call: TRBJ2-5
v_call: TRBV18
d_call: -
clone_size: -

cdr3_aa: CASSPRGTNQPQHF
cdr3_nt: TGTGCCAGCTCACCACGGGGCACCAATCAGCCCCAGCATTTT
j_call: TRBJ1-5
v_call: TRBV18
d_call: -
clone_size: -

cdr3_aa: CASSRSIPESNQPQHF
cdr3_nt: TGTGCCAGCAGCCGCTCCATTCCGGAGAGCAATCAGCCCCAGCATTTT
j_call: TRBJ1-5
v_call: TRBV7-6
d_call: -
clone_size: -

cdr3_aa: CSASDNNQPQHF
cdr3_nt: TGCAGTGCTAGTGATAACAATCAGCCCCAGCATTTT
j_call: TRBJ1-5
v_call: TRBV20-1
d_call: -
clone_size: once

cdr3_aa: CASRTGTGVEKLFF
cdr3_nt: TGTGCCAGCAGAACAGGGACAGGAGTTGAAAAACTGTTTTTT
j_call: TRBJ1-4
v_call: TRBV27
d_call: TRBD1
clone_size: -

cdr3_aa: CASTGGEKLFF
cdr3_nt: TGTGCCAGTACAGGAGGCGAAAAACTGTTTTTT
j_call: TRBJ1-4
v_call: TRBV19
d_call: -
clone_size: -

cdr3_aa: CASNWGGRANYGYTF
cdr3_nt: TGTGCCAGCAACTGGGGGGGGCGCGCCAACTATGGCTACACCTTC
j_call: TRBJ1-2
v_call: TRBV7-8
d_call: -
clone_size: -

cdr3_aa: CATRRAYEQYF
cdr3_nt: TGTGCCACCAGACGGGCCTACGAGCAGTACTTC
j_call: TRBJ2-7
v_call: TRBV10-3
d_call: -
clone_size: -

cdr3_aa: CATQTVGNHQPQHF
cdr3_nt: TGTGCCACCCAGACAGTGGGGAACCATCAGCCCCAGCATTTT
j_call: TRBJ1-5
v_call: TRBV2
d_call: -
clone_size: -

cdr3_aa: CAWSSGFQEKLFF
cdr3_nt: TGTGCCTGGAGTTCAGGTTTCCAGGAAAAACTGTTTTTT
j_call: TRBJ1-4
v_call: TRBV30
d_call: -
clone_size: -

cdr3_aa: CASSGGQVWEQPQHF
cdr3_nt: TGTGCCAGCAGTGGGGGACAGGTTTGGGAGCAGCCCCAGCATTTT
j_call: TRBJ1-5
v_call: TRBV2
d_call: TRBD1
clone_size: few

cdr3_aa: CASKNRVFMNTEAFF
cdr3_nt: TGTGCCAGCAAAAACAGGGTCTTCATGAACACTGAAGCTTTCTTT
j_call: TRBJ1-1
v_call: TRBV27
d_call: -
clone_size: -

cdr3_aa: CASSLPGVNEQFF
cdr3_nt: TGTGCCAGCAGCCTCCCCGGGGTCAATGAGCAGTTCTTC
j_call: TRBJ2-1
v_call: TRBV11-3
d_call: -
clone_size: many

cdr3_aa: CASKYETDTSGYTF
cdr3_nt: TGTGCCAGCAAATACGAAACAGACACCAGTGGCTACACCTTC
j_call: TRBJ1-2
v_call: TRBV6-5
d_call: -
clone_size: -

cdr3_aa: CAWSVGGSGDTQYF
cdr3_nt: TGTGCCTGGAGTGTGGGCGGGAGTGGAGATACGCAGTATTTT
j_call: TRBJ2-3
v_call: TRBV30
d_call: TRBD2
clone_size: once

cdr3_aa: CASSRDRGASNQPQHF
cdr3_nt: TGTGCCAGCAGCCGAGACAGGGGGGCGAGCAATCAGCCCCAGCATTTT
j_call: TRBJ1-5
v_call: TRBV6-6
d_call: TRBD1
clone_size: -

cdr3_aa: CASSQGAEEKLFF
cdr3_nt: TGTGCCAGCTCACAGGGGGCTGAGGAAAAACTGTTTTTT
j_call: TRBJ1-4
v_call: TRBV18
d_call: TRBD1
clone_size: -

cdr3_aa: CASSPIWLPGGTGELFF
cdr3_nt: TGTGCCAGCAGCCCTATATGGCTTCCTGGAGGCACCGGGGAGCTGTTTTTT
j_call: TRBJ2-2
v_call: TRBV4-2
d_call: -
clone_size: -

cdr3_aa: CASSLDPHSYEQYF
cdr3_nt: TGTGCCAGCAGCTTAGATCCCCACTCCTACGAGCAGTACTTC
j_call: TRBJ2-7
v_call: TRBV7-2
d_call: -
clone_size: -

cdr3_aa: CASSLLGGSGLYETQYF
cdr3_nt: TGCGCCAGCAGCTTGTTGGGGGGATCGGGTCTCTATGAGACCCAGTACTTC
j_call: TRBJ2-5
v_call: TRBV5-1
d_call: -
clone_size: -

cdr3_aa: CASSRGQGPNYEQYF
cdr3_nt: TGTGCCAGCAGCCGAGGACAGGGGCCTAACTACGAGCAGTACTTC
j_call: TRBJ2-7
v_call: TRBV4-2
d_call: TRBD1
clone_size: few

cdr3_aa: CASSHNRRGPEADTQYF
cdr3_nt: TGTGCCAGCAGCCACAATCGAAGGGGGCCCGAGGCAGATACGCAGTATTTT
j_call: TRBJ2-3
v_call: TRBV7-9
d_call: TRBD1
clone_size: -

cdr3_aa: CASSSQGAGELFF
cdr3_nt: TGTGCCAGCAGCTCACAGGGGGCGGGGGAGCTGTTTTTT
j_call: TRBJ2-2
v_call: TRBV7-2
d_call: TRBD1
clone_size: -

cdr3_aa: CASSDVAGGIGNEQFF
cdr3_nt: TGTGCCAGCAGTGACGTCGCGGGAGGGATTGGCAATGAGCAGTTCTTC
j_call: TRBJ2-1
v_call: TRBV2
d_call: TRBD2
clone_size: -

cdr3_aa: CASSLGGAPYEQYF
cdr3_nt: TGTGCCAGCAGCTTAGGCGGAGCCCCCTACGAGCAGTACTTC
j_call: TRBJ2-7
v_call: TRBV7-2
d_call: -
clone_size: -

cdr3_aa: CASSHTQGARGYTF
cdr3_nt: TGTGCCAGCAGCCACACTCAGGGGGCGCGTGGCTACACCTTC
j_call: TRBJ1-2
v_call: TRBV7-8
d_call: TRBD1
clone_size: -

cdr3_aa: CASSPSGRAAEQYF
cdr3_nt: TGTGCCAGCAGCCCCAGCGGGAGGGCCGCCGAGCAGTACTTC
j_call: TRBJ2-7
v_call: TRBV6-5
d_call: TRBD2
clone_size: -

cdr3_aa: CSVAGYNEQFF
cdr3_nt: TGCAGCGTGGCAGGATACAATGAGCAGTTCTTC
j_call: TRBJ2-1
v_call: TRBV29-1
d_call: -
clone_size: -

cdr3_aa: CASLTRAQRSPLHF
cdr3_nt: TGTGCCAGTCTAACCCGGGCACAGCGGTCACCCCTCCACTTT
j_call: TRBJ1-6
v_call: TRBV5-6
d_call: -
clone_size: -

cdr3_aa: CASSLYRRVNTEAFF
cdr3_nt: TGTGCCAGCAGTTTATATCGCAGGGTGAACACTGAAGCTTTCTTT
j_call: TRBJ1-1
v_call: TRBV28
d_call: -
clone_size: once

cdr3_aa: CASSPSTAGNTIYF
cdr3_nt: TGTGCCAGCAGCCCGTCGACTGCTGGAAACACCATATATTTT
j_call: TRBJ1-3
v_call: TRBV3-1/TRBV3-2
d_call: -
clone_size: once

cdr3_aa: CAWSGLALTDTQYF
cdr3_nt: TGTGCCTGGAGTGGACTAGCTCTCACAGATACGCAGTATTTT
j_call: TRBJ2-3
v_call: TRBV30
d_call: TRBD2
clone_size: -

cdr3_aa: CASSSQGISYNEQFF
cdr3_nt: TGTGCCAGCAGTTCACAGGGAATATCCTACAATGAGCAGTTCTTC
j_call: TRBJ2-1
v_call: TRBV6-5
d_call: -
clone_size: -

cdr3_aa: CASSLGLGQGGEKLFF
cdr3_nt: TGTGCCAGCAGCTTGGGGCTAGGACAAGGGGGTGAAAAACTGTTTTTT
j_call: TRBJ1-4
v_call: TRBV5-5
d_call: -
clone_size: -

cdr3_aa: CASSEQGTGYTF
cdr3_nt: TGTGCCAGCAGTGAGCAGGGAACTGGCTACACCTTC
j_call: TRBJ1-2
v_call: TRBV2
d_call: -
clone_size: -

cdr3_aa: CASSFTGTPNTEAFF
cdr3_nt: TGTGCCAGCAGCTTTACCGGGACACCGAACACTGAAGCTTTCTTT
j_call: TRBJ1-1
v_call: TRBV7-6
d_call: -
clone_size: -

cdr3_aa: CASGSIRDGSPATNEKLFF
cdr3_nt: TGTGCTAGTGGTTCCATCCGCGACGGGTCGCCTGCAACTAATGAAAAACTGTTTTTT
j_call: TRBJ1-4
v_call: TRBV12-5
d_call: -
clone_size: -

cdr3_aa: CASSTTGTGGIYLQETQYF
cdr3_nt: TGTGCCAGTAGTACAACCGGGACAGGGGGCATCTACCTTCAAGAGACCCAGTACTTC
j_call: TRBJ2-5
v_call: TRBV19
d_call: TRBD1
clone_size: -

cdr3_aa: CATSDRTGTLNTGELFF
cdr3_nt: TGTGCCACCAGTGATCGAACCGGGACACTTAACACCGGGGAGCTGTTTTTT
j_call: TRBJ2-2
v_call: TRBV24-1
d_call: -
clone_size: -

cdr3_aa: CASSQNSRGGETQYF
cdr3_nt: TGCGCCAGCAGCCAAAATTCTCGGGGAGGAGAGACCCAGTACTTC
j_call: TRBJ2-5
v_call: TRBV4-3
d_call: -
clone_size: -

cdr3_aa: CASSQGSSSYEQYF
cdr3_nt: TGTGCCAGCAGCCAAGGGTCTAGCTCCTACGAGCAGTACTTC
j_call: TRBJ2-7
v_call: TRBV4-2
d_call: -
clone_size: once

cdr3_aa: CASSFGRDGNEQFF
cdr3_nt: TGTGCCAGCAGTTTTGGCAGGGATGGCAATGAGCAGTTCTTC
j_call: TRBJ2-1
v_call: TRBV6-5
d_call: -
clone_size: once